The subject of this entry is one T cell receptor beta chain. The CDR3 is 15 residues long. CDR1 and CDR2 (germline): DFQATT, SNEGSKA (reference sequence). The trim removed 3 bases at V and 6 bases at J, leaving 11 bases unmatched. The data derive from a study of blood T cell repertoires in COVID-19. On the study more broadly: Some COVID-19 samples were acute and others convalescent; all came from the United States, Italy and Spain. T cells, B-cell-depleted T cells, or PBMCs provided the cDNA or gDNA that served as material.

Per the study methods: By means of reference gene primer amplification, nucleated cell counts were estimated. This table comes from immunoSEQ multiplex PCR, and its TCRdb copy is limited to in-frame clones, with some not included. V and J calls and clone size are given by that table; D and trimming were obtained from the DNA. The sample consists of 20,000 or so clones, about 89% of them appearing once. Specimen: peripheral blood. This TCR was sampled from a human donor in a cohort sampled during active COVID-19. The chain couples TRBV20-1 to TRBJ2-5; 9 nucleotides align to TRBD2. The CDR3 region is CSASRDSGGPKTQYF. Written as DNA, the CDR3 is TGCAGTGCTAGTCGGGATAGCGGGGGCCCTAAGACCCAGTACTTC.